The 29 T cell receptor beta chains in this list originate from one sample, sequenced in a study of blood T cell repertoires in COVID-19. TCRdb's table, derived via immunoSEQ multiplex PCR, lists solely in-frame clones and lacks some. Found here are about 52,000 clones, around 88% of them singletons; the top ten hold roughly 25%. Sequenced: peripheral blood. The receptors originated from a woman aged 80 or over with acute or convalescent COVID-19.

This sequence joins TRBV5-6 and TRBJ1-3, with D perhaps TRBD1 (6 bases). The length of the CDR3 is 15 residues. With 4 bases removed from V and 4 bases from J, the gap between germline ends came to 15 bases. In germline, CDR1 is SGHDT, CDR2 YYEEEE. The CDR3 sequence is CASSPGWQGGNTIYF. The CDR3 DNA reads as TGTGCCAGCAGCCCCGGATGGCAGGGGGGAAACACCATATATTTT.

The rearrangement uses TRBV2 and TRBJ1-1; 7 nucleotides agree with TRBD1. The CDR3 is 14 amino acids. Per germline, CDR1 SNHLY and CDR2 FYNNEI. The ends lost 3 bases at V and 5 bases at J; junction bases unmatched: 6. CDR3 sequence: CASSDQGGWTEAFF. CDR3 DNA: TGTGCCAGCAGTGATCAGGGGGGTTGGACTGAAGCTTTCTTT.

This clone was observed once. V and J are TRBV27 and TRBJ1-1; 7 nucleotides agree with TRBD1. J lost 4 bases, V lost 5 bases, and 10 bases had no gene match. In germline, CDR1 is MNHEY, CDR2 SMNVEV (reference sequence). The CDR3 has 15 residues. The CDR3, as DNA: TGTGCCAGCAGTCTGTCGACAGGGCTGGGCACTGAAGCTTTCTTT. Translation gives CASSLSTGLGTEAFF.

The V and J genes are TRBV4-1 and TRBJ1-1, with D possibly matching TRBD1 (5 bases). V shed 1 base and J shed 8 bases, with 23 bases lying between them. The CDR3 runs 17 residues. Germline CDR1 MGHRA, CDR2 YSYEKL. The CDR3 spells CASSQVFDWTRGPEAFF. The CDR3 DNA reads TGCGCCAGCAGCCAAGTTTTCGATTGGACAAGGGGTCCCGAAGCTTTCTTT.

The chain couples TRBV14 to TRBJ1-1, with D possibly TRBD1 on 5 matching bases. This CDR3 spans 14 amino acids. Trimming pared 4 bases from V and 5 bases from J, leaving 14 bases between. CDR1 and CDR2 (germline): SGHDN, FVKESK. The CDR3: CASSPRGTGTEAFF. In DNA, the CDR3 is TGTGCCAGCAGCCCCCGGGGGACGGGGACTGAAGCTTTCTTT.

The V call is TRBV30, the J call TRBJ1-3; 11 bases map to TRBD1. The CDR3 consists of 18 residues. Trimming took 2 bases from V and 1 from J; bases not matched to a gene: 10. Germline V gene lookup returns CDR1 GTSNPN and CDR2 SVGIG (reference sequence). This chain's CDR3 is CAWSTPRGQGGSGNTIYF. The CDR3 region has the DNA TGTGCCTGGAGTACCCCCCGGGGACAGGGGGGGTCTGGAAACACCATATATTTT.

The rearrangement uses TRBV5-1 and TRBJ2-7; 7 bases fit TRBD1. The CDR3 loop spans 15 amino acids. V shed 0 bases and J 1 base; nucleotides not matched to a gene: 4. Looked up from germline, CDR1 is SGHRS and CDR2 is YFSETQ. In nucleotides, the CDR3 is TGCGCCAGCAGCTTGGGGGACAGCGTTTCCTACGAGCAGTACTTC. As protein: CASSLGDSVSYEQYF.

CDR3 loop: CASSFGPGQGADEQYF. The CDR3 DNA reads TGTGCCAGCAGCTTTGGGCCGGGACAGGGGGCGGACGAGCAGTACTTC. The rearrangement joins TRBV7-3 to TRBJ2-7; 12 nucleotides agree with TRBD1. With 3 bases clipped from V and 5 bases from J, the junction kept 8 bases outside the gene matches. Germline-derived CDR1 and CDR2 are SGHTA and FQGTGA. This CDR3 spans 16 amino acids.

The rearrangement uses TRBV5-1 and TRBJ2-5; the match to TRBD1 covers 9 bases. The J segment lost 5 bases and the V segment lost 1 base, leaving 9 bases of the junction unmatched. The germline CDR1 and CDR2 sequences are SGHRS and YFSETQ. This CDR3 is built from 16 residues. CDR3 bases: TGCGCCAGCAGCTTGTCCGGGACAGGGAGGGGGGAGACCCAGTACTTC. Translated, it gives CASSLSGTGRGETQYF.

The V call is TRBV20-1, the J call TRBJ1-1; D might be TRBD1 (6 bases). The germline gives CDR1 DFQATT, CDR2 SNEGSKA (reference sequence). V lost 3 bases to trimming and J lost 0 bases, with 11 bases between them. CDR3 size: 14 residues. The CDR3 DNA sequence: TGCAGTGCTAGTTGGGGACAAATGAACACTGAAGCTTTCTTT. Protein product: CSASWGQMNTEAFF.

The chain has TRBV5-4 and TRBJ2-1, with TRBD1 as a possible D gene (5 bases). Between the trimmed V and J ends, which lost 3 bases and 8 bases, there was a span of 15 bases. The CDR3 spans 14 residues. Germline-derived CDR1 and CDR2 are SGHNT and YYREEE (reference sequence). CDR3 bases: TGTGCCAGCAGCTGGGGCCCAGGGTCGGATGAGCAGTTCTTC. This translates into CASSWGPGSDEQFF.

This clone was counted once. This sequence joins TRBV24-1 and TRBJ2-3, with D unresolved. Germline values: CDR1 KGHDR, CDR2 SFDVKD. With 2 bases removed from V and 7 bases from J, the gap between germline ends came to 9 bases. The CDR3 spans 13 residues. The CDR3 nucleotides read TGTGCCACCAGTGATTCCTTACAAAATACGCAGTATTTT. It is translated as CATSDSLQNTQYF.

The CDR3 spells CASSESGLTEAFF. CDR3 bases: TGTGCCAGCAGTGAGTCAGGGCTCACTGAAGCTTTCTTT. The chain combines TRBV2 with TRBJ1-1; D may be TRBD1 (5 bases). The CDR3 loop spans 13 amino acids. V lost 3 bases, J lost 4 bases, and 9 bases lay in between. CDR1 is SNHLY and CDR2 is FYNNEI in the germline V gene.

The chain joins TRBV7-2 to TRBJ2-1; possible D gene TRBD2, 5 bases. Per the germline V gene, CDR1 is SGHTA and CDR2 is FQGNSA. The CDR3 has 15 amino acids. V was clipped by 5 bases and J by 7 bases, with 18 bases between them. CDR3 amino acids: CASSLGGLGGNEQFF. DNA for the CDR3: TGTGCCAGCAGCCTAGGTGGGTTAGGCGGGAATGAGCAGTTCTTC.

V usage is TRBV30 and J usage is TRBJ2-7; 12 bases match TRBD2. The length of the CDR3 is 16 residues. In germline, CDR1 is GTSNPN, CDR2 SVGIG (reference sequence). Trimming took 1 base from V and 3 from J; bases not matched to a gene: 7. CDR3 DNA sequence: TGTGCCTGGAGTGCCTGGGAGACTAGCGGGAGCTACGAGCAGTACGTC. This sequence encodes CAWSAWETSGSYEQYV.

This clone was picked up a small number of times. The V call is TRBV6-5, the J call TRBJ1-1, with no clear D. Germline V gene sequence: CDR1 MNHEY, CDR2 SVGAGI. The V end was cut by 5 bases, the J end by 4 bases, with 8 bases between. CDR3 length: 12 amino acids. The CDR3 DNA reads TGTGCCAGCAGTCCACGGTCCACTGAAGCTTTCTTT. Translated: CASSPRSTEAFF.

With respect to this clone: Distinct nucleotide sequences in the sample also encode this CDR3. This chain's CDR3 is CASSSGQGNQPQHF. CDR3 in DNA: TGTGCCAGCAGCTCCGGACAGGGCAATCAGCCCCAGCATTTT. The chain joins TRBV28 to TRBJ1-5, with TRBD1 matching over 7 bases. V was pared by 6 bases and J by 2 bases, with 4 bases of the junction left unmatched. The germline V gene encodes CDR1 MDHEN and CDR2 SYDVKM. CDR3 length: 14 residues.

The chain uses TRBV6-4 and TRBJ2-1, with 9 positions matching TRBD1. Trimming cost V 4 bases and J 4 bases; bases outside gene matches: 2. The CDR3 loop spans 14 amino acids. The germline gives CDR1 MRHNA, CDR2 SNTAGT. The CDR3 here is CASSAGTGYNEQFF. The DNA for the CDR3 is TGTGCCAGCAGTGCCGGGACAGGGTACAATGAGCAGTTCTTC.

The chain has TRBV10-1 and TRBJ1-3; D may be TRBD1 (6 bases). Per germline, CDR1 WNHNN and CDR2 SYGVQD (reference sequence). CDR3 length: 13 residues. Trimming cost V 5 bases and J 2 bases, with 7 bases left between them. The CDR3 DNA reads TGCGCCAGCAGTCGGACAGCTGGAAACACCATATATTTT. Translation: CASSRTAGNTIYF.

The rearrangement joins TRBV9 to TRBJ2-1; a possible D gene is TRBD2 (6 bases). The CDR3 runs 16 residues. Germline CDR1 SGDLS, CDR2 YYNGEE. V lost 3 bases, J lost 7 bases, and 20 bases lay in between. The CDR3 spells CASSAQSPGVVNEQFF. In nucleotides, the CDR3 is TGTGCCAGCAGCGCCCAAAGTCCGGGGGTTGTGAATGAGCAGTTCTTC. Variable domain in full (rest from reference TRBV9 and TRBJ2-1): DSGVTQTPKHLITATGQRVTLRCSPRSGDLSVYWYQQSLDQGLQFLIQYYNGEERAKGNILERFSAQQFPDLHSELNLSSLELGDSALYFCASSAQSPGVVNEQFFGPGTRLTVL.

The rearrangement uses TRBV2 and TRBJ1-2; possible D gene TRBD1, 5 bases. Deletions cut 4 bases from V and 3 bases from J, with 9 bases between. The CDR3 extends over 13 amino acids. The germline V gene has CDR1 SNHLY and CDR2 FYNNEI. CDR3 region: CASSVVRDYGYTF. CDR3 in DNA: TGTGCCAGCAGTGTGGTCAGGGACTATGGCTACACCTTC.

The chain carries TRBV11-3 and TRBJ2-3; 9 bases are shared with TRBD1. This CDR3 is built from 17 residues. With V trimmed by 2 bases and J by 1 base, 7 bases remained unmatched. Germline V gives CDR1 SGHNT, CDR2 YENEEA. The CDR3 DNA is TGTGCCAGCAGCTTATACCTGGACAGGGGAGGCACAGATACGCAGTATTTT. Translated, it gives CASSLYLDRGGTDTQYF.

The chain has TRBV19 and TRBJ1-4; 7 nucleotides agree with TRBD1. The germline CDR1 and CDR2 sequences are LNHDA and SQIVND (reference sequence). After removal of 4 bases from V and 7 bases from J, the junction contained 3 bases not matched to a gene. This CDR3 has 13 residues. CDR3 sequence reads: CASSSRGSEKLFF. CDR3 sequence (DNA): TGTGCCAGTAGTAGCAGGGGGTCTGAAAAACTGTTTTTT.

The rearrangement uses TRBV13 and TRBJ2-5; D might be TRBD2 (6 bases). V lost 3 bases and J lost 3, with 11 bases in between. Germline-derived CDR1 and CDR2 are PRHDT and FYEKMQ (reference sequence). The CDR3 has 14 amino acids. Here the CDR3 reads CASSLEGREETQYF. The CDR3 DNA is TGTGCCAGCAGCTTGGAGGGCAGGGAAGAGACCCAGTACTTC.

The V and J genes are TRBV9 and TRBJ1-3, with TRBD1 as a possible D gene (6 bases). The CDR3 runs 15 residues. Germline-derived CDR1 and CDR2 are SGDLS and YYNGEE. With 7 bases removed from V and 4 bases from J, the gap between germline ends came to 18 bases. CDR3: CASSSGAAAGNTIYF. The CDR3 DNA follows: TGTGCCAGCTCCTCAGGGGCGGCGGCGGGAAACACCATATATTTT.

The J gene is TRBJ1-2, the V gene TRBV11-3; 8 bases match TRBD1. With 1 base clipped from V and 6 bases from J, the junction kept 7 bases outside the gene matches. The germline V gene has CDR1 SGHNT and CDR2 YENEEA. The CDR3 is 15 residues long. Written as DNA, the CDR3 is TGTGCCAGCAGCTTAGGGGGGACAGGATTAAATGGCTACACCTTC. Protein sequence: CASSLGGTGLNGYTF.

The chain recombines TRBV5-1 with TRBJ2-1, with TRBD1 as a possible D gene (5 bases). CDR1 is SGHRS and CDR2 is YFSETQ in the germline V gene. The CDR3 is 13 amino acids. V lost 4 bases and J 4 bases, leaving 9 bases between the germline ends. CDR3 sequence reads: CASSTSGYNEQFF. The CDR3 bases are TGCGCCAGCAGCACATCAGGGTACAATGAGCAGTTCTTC.

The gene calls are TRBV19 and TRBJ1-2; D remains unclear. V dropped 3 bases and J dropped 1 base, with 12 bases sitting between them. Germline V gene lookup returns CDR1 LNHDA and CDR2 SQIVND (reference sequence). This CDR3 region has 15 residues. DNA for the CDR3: TGTGCCAGTAGTATGGGAGTGGCTTATAACTATGGCTACACCTTC. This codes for CASSMGVAYNYGYTF.

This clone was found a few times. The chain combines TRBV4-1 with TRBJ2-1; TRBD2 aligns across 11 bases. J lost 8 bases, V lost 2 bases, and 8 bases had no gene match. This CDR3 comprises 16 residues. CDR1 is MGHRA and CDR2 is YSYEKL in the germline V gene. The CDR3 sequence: CASSQWYTSGRDEQFF. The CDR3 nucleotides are TGCGCCAGCAGCCAATGGTATACTAGCGGGAGAGATGAGCAGTTCTTC.